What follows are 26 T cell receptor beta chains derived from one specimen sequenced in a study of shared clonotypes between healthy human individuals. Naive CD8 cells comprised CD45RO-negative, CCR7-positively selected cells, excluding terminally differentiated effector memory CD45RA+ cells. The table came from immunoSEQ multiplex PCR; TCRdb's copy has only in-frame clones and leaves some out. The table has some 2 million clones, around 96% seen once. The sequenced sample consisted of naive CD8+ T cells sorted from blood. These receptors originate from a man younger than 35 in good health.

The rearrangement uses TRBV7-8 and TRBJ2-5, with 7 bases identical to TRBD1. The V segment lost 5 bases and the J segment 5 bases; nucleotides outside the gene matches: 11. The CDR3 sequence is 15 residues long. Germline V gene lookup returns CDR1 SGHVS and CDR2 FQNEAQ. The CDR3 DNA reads TGTGCCAGCAGCGGTTGGGACAGCCAGAGGGAGACCCAGTACTTC. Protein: CASSGWDSQRETQYF.

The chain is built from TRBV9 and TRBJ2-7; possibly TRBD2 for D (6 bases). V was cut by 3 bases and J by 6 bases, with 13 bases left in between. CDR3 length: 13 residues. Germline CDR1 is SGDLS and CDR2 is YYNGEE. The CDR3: CASSAGEGLEQYF. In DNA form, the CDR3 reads TGTGCCAGCAGCGCGGGAGAGGGGCTCGAGCAGTACTTC.

The CDR3 loop reads CASSPLQGTQFNNEQFF. The CDR3 DNA sequence: TGTGCCAGCAGCCCACTCCAAGGGACACAGTTCAACAATGAGCAGTTCTTC. The gene calls are TRBV7-6 and TRBJ2-1, with D maybe TRBD1 (6 bases). Trimming left V 5 bases short and J 5 bases short, with 22 bases between. The CDR3 loop spans 17 amino acids. From germline, CDR1 is SGHVS and CDR2 FNYEAQ.

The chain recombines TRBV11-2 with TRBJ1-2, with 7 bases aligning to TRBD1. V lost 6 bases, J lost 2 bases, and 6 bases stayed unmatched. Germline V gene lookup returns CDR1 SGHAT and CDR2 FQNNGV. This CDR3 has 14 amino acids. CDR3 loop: CASSLTTGNYGYTF. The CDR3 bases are TGTGCCAGCAGTCTCACGACAGGGAACTATGGCTACACCTTC.

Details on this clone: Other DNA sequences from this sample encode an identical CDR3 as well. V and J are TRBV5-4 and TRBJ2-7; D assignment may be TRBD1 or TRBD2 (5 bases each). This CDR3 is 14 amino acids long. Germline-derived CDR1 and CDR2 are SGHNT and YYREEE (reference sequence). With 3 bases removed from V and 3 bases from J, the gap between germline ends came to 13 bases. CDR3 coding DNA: TGTGCCAGCAGCTCCGGACGAGGGGTCTACGAGCAGTACTTC. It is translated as CASSSGRGVYEQYF.

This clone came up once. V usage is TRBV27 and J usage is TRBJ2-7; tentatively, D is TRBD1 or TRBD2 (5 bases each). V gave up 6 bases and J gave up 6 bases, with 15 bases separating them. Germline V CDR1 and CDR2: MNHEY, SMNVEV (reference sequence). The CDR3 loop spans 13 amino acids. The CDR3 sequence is CASSPGTGPEQYF. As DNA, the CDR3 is TGTGCCAGCAGCCCGGGAACAGGACCCGAGCAGTACTTC.

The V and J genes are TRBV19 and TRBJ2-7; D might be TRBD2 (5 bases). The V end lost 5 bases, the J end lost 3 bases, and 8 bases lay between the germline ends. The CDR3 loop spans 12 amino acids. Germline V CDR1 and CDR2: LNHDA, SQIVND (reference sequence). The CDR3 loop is CASSEGGYEQYF. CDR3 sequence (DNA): TGTGCCAGTAGTGAAGGAGGCTACGAGCAGTACTTC.

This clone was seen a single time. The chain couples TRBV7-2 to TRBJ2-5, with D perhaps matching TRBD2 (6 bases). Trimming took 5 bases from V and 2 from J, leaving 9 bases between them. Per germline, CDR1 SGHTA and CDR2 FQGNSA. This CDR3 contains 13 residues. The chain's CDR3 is CASSRLGQETQYF. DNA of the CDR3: TGTGCCAGCAGCCGACTAGGTCAAGAGACCCAGTACTTC.

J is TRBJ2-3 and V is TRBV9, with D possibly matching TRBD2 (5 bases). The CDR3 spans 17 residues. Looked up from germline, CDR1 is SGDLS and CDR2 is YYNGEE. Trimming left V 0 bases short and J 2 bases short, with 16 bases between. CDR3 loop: CASSVEGGSSSTDTQYF. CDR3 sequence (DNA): TGTGCCAGCAGCGTAGAAGGCGGGTCTTCGTCCACAGATACGCAGTATTTT.

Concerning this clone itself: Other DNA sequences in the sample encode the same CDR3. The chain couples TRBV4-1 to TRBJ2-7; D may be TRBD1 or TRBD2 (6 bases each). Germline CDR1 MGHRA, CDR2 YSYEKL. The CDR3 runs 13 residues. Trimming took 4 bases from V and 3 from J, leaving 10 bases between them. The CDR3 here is CASSRGADYEQYF. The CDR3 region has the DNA TGCGCCAGCAGCCGGGGGGCGGACTACGAGCAGTACTTC.

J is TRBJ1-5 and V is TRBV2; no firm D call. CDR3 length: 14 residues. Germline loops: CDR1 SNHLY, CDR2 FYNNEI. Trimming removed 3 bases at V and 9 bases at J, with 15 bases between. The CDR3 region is CASSEGVIGRPQHF. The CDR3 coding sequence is TGTGCCAGCAGTGAGGGAGTCATCGGGAGGCCCCAGCATTTT.

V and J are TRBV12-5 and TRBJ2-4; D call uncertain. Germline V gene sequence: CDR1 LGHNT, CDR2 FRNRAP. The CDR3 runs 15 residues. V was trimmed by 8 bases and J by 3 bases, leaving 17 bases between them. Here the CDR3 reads CASSPSGIGKNIQYF. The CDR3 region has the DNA TGTGCTAGTTCCCCTTCCGGCATCGGCAAAAACATTCAGTACTTC. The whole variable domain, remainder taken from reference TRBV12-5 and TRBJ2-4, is DARVTQTPRHKVTEMGQEVTMRCQPILGHNTVFWYRQTMMQGLELLAYFRNRAPLDDSGMPKDRFSAEMPDATLATLKIQPSEPRDSAVYFCASSPSGIGKNIQYFGAGTRLSVL.

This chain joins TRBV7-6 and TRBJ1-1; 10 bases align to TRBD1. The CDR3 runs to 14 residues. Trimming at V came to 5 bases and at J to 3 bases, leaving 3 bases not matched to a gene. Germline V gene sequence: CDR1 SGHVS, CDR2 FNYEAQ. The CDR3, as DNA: TGTGCCAGCAGCCTAGGGACAGGGGACACTGAAGCTTTCTTT. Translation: CASSLGTGDTEAFF.

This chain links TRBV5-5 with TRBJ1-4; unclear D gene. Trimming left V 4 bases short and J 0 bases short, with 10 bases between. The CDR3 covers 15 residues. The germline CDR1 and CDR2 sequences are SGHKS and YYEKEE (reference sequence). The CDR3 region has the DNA TGTGCCAGCAGCATCTACCCTGCAACTAATGAAAAACTGTTTTTT. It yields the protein CASSIYPATNEKLFF.

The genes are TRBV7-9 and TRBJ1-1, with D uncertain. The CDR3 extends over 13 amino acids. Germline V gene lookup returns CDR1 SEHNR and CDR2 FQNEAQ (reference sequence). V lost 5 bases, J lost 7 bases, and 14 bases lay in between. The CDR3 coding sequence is TGTGCCAGCAGCGCGTGGGGTGCAGGTGAAGCTTTCTTT. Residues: CASSAWGAGEAFF.

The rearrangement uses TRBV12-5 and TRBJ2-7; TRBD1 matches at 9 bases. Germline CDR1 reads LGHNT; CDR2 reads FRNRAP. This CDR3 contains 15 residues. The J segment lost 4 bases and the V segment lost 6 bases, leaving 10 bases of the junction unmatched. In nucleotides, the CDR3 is TGTGCTAGTGGACCTGGGACAGGGTTAGAGTACGAGCAGTACTTC. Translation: CASGPGTGLEYEQYF.

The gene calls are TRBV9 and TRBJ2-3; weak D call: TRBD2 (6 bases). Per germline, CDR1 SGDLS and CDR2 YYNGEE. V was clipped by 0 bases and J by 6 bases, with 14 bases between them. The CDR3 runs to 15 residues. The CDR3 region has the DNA TGTGCCAGCAGCGTAGTTGGGACTGTACTCGATACGCAGTATTTT. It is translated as CASSVVGTVLDTQYF.

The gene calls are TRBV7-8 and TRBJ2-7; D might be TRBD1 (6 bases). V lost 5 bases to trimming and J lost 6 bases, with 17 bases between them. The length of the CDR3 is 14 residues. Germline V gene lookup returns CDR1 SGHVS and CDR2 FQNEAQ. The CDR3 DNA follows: TGTGCCAGCAGCGCCAGGGACAATCTAATCGAGCAGTACTTC. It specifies CASSARDNLIEQYF. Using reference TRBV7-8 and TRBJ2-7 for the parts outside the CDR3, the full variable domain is GAGVSQSPRYKVAKRGQDVALRCDPISGHVSLFWYQQALGQGPEFLTYFQNEAQLDKSGLPSDRFFAERPEGSVSTLKIQRTQQEDSAVYLCASSARDNLIEQYFGPGTRLTVT.

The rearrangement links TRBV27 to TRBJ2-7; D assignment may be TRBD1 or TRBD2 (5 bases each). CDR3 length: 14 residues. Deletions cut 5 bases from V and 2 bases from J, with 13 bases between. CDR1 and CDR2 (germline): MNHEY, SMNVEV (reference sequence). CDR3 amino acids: CASSAGTEPYEQYF. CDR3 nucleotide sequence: TGTGCCAGCAGTGCCGGGACCGAGCCCTACGAGCAGTACTTC.

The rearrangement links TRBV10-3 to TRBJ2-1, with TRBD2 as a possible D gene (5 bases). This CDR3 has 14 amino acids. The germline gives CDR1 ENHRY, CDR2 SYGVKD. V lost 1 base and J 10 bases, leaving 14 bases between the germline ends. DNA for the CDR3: TGTGCCATCAGTGAGTACGCTAGCCCTAACGAGCAGTTCTTC. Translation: CAISEYASPNEQFF.

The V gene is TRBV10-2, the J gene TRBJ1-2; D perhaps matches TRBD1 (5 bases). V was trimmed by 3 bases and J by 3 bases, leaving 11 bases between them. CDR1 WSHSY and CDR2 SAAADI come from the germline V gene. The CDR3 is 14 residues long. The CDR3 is CASSDPWGDYGYTF. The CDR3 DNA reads TGCGCCAGCAGTGACCCGTGGGGGGACTATGGCTACACCTTC.

This CDR3 reads CASSPYGGETEAFF. In DNA form, the CDR3 reads TGTGCCAGCAGCCCATACGGAGGGGAGACTGAAGCTTTCTTT. The chain recombines TRBV11-2 with TRBJ1-1, with a possible D match to TRBD1 (5 bases). Germline values: CDR1 SGHAT, CDR2 FQNNGV. CDR3 length: 14 amino acids. V was cut by 5 bases and J by 5 bases, with 15 bases left in between.

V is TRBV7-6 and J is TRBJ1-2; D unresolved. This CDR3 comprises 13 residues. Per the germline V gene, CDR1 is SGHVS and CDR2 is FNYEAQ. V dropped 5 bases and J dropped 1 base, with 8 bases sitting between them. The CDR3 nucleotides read TGTGCCAGCAGCCCAGGAATTAACTATGGCTACACCTTC. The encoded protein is CASSPGINYGYTF.

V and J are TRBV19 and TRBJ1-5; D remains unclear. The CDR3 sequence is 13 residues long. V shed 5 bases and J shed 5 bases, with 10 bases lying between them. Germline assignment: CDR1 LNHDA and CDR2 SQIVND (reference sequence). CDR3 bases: TGTGCCAGTAGTCCCTCCTGGGATCAGCCCCAGCATTTT. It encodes CASSPSWDQPQHF. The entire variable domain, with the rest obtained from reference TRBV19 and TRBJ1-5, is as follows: DGGITQSPKYLFRKEGQNVTLSCEQNLNHDAMYWYRQDPGQGLRLIYYSQIVNDFQKGDIAEGYSVSREKKESFPLTVTSAQKNPTAFYLCASSPSWDQPQHFGDGTRLSIL.

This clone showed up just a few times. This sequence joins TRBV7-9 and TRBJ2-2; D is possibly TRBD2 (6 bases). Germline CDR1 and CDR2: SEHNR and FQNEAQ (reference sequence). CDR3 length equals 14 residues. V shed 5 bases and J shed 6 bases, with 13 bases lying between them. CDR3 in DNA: TGTGCCAGCAGCATAGGCCCTAGCGCCGGGGAGCTGTTTTTT. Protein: CASSIGPSAGELFF.

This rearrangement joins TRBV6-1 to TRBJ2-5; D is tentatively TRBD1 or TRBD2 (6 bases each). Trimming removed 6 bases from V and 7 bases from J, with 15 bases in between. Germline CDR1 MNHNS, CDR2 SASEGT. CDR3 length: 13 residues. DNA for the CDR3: TGTGCCAGCAGCCCCGGGGGCGTCGGGACCCAGTACTTC. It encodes CASSPGGVGTQYF.